This T cell receptor (beta chain) was identified during a study of T cells in localized non-small cell lung cancer. Germline CDR1 is MDHEN and CDR2 is SYDVKM. Trimming removed 3 bases at V and 1 base at J, with 9 bases between. The CDR3 consists of 14 residues. Data came from immunoSEQ multiplex PCR; TCRdb stores just in-frame clones and leaves some out. This table holds 35,000 to 50,000 clones, about 91% found once. With regard to this clone: The antigen remains unidentified.

Findings of the study overall: Median roughly 57 top-100 tumor clones were shared with paired adjacent lung. An association was observed between higher blood T cell density and longer overall survival.

This sequence joins TRBV28 and TRBJ1-1; no clear D gene. This clonotype was sampled from a woman between 35 and 70 years old with stage II lung adenocarcinoma. Sequenced material: PBMCs, taken before any cancer treatment. CDR3 bases: TGTGCCAGCAGTTTGCCCTCAGCGAACACTGAAGCTTTCTTT. Protein sequence: CASSLPSANTEAFF.